A single T cell receptor beta chain is shown here with its context. The sample originates from a study of T cells in Graves' hyperthyroidism and ophthalmopathy. V was pared by 7 bases and J by 0 bases, with 10 bases between. The CDR3 extends over 13 amino acids. CDR1 and CDR2 (germline): DFQATT, SNEGSKA (reference sequence). Researchers took RNA transcripts and amplified the TCR beta CDR3 regions from them. First-round RT-PCR with HTBI primers amplified the TCR CDR3 region. From the multiplex PCR reads, TCRdb called clonotypes with MiXCR, one entry per CDR3 protein. The sample records about 690,000 distinct CDR3 sequences, around 15% being singletons.

The V and J genes are TRBV20-1 and TRBJ1-3, with no clear D. The sequence came from a man aged 45 to 65 with Graves' hyperthyroidism. Sequencing was done on a sample of blood. DNA of the CDR3: TGCAGTGTCCTGCGGAACTCTGGAAACACCATATATTTT. This translates into CSVLRNSGNTIYF.